Detailed here is one T cell receptor beta chain. Its antigen is undetermined. CDR3 length: 15 amino acids. After removal of 6 bases from V and 9 bases from J, the junction contained 9 bases not matched to a gene. Germline CDR1 SEHNR, CDR2 FQNEAQ (reference sequence). The sample originates from a study of cytomegalovirus exposure and HLA in healthy donors. The PCR made use of 60 Vbeta and 13 Jbeta primers. Sequencing used immunoSEQ multiplex PCR; TCRdb keeps in-frame clones, though not all of them. In the table there are 150,000 to 200,000 clones, about 75% of which are singletons. Study-wide findings and caveats: From TCR beta sequences, most subjects' HLA-A and HLA-B alleles were reportedly predicted accurately. In vitro checks showed that three CMV-associated chains really do target CMV antigens.

The sequencing input was PBMCs. The rearrangement joins TRBV7-9 to TRBJ1-5; 12 bases line up with TRBD1. The TCR was taken from a woman aged 50 to 60 in good health and CMV-seropositive. In DNA form, the CDR3 reads TGTGCCAGCAGTCTGGGGACAGGGGGCGGCGGGCCCCAGCATTTT. It encodes CASSLGTGGGGPQHF. The variable domain in full, with the rest retrieved from reference TRBV7-9 and TRBJ1-5, is DTGVSQNPRHKITKRGQNVTFRCDPISEHNRLYWYRQTLGQGPEFLTYFQNEAQLEKSRLLSDRFSAERPKGSFSTLEIQRTEQGDSAMYLCASSLGTGGGGPQHFGDGTRLSIL.